A selection of T cell receptor beta chains follows, all from one sample in a study of blood T cell repertoires in COVID-19. Data came from immunoSEQ multiplex PCR; TCRdb stores just in-frame clones and leaves some out. The data contain 99,000 or so clones, approximately 84% of them singletons. Input material: peripheral blood. The receptor set was obtained from a man aged 60 to 75 with acute or convalescent COVID-19. Each CDR3 is given with its conserved first and last residue. D genes are given only for firm matches. The size entry is marked missing in some rows and otherwise reads once, few, many or a size class.

V,D,size,J,DNA,CDR3
TRBV4-2,TRBD2,-,TRBJ2-1,TGTGCCAGCAGCCAGGATCTAGCGGGAGGAAACAATGAGCAGTTCTTC,CASSQDLAGGNNEQFF
TRBV7-8,TRBD1,-,TRBJ2-7,TGTGCCAGCAGCCTAGCTGACAGGGCGATCTACGAGCAGTACTTC,CASSLADRAIYEQYF
TRBV14,-,-,TRBJ1-2,TGTGCCAGCAGCCGAAGGCAGGGGATAGACTATGGCTACACCTTC,CASSRRQGIDYGYTF
TRBV5-5,-,once,TRBJ1-1,TGTGCCAGCAGCCCAATACCGGGGGGTGAAGCTTTCTTT,CASSPIPGGEAFF
TRBV5-1,TRBD2,-,TRBJ2-1,TGCGCCAGCAGCATGGGGGGACTAGCGGGAGGATTAGATGATGAGCAGTTCTTC,CASSMGGLAGGLDDEQFF
TRBV18,-,few,TRBJ2-7,TGTGCCAGCTCCCAGGGGCAGGAATACGAGCAGTACTTC,CASSQGQEYEQYF
TRBV7-2,-,-,TRBJ1-4,TGTGCCAGCGGAGACAGAGGTAGAAATGAAAAACTGTTTTTT,CASGDRGRNEKLFF
TRBV2,TRBD2,-,TRBJ2-7,TGTGCCAGCAGTGAAGCGGTCAGGGCTAGCGGGAGGTACGAGCAGTACTTC,CASSEAVRASGRYEQYF
TRBV2,-,-,TRBJ2-5,TGTGCCAGCAGCGTCAGGGTTGGGGGGGAGACCCAGTACTTC,CASSVRVGGETQYF
TRBV18,-,-,TRBJ1-4,TGTGCCAGCTCAGTTAAACAGGTTGCAACTAATGAAAAACTGTTTTTT,CASSVKQVATNEKLFF
TRBV3-1/TRBV3-2,TRBD2,few,TRBJ2-1,TGTGCCAGCAGCCACCAGCGGGAGAGGGCTGAGCAGTTCTTC,CASSHQRERAEQFF
TRBV2,-,-,TRBJ2-6,TGTGCCAGCAGTAAGGCAGGTATTACAGGGGCCAACGTCCTGACTTTC,CASSKAGITGANVLTF
TRBV7-9,TRBD1,-,TRBJ2-7,TGTGCCAGCAGCCGCCGGGACAGGATCTACGAGCAGTACTTC,CASSRRDRIYEQYF
TRBV6-5,TRBD2,-,TRBJ2-1,TGTGCCAGCCGGGAGGGACTAGCATACAATGAGCAGTTCTTC,CASREGLAYNEQFF
TRBV7-9,-,-,TRBJ2-5,TGTGCCAGCAGCTTGTATTCAGGATTGGAGACCCAGTACTTC,CASSLYSGLETQYF
TRBV29-1,TRBD1,-,TRBJ2-1,TGCAGCGTTGAATCGGACAGGGTTGAGCAGTTCTTC,CSVESDRVEQFF
TRBV19,TRBD2,once,TRBJ2-1,TGTGCCAGTAATGTGGTGCGGGAGTCTGAGCAGTTCTTC,CASNVVRESEQFF
TRBV30,-,-,TRBJ1-6,TGTGCCTGGAGTGTACGGTCCTATAATTCACCCCTCCACTTT,CAWSVRSYNSPLHF
TRBV11-3,-,-,TRBJ2-3,TGTGCCAGCAGTGTCCGCAGGGAGGCCACAGATACGCAGTATTTT,CASSVRREATDTQYF
TRBV19,-,-,TRBJ1-6,TGTGCCAGTAGTATCGGGGGCTATAATTCACCCCTCCACTTT,CASSIGGYNSPLHF
TRBV23-1,-,-,TRBJ1-4,TGCGCCAGCAGTCACCCCTGGACAGTTCGCGGCACTAATGAAAAACTGTTTTTT,CASSHPWTVRGTNEKLFF
TRBV9,-,-,TRBJ1-6,TGTGCCAGCAGCGTAGAAGACAGCGCGCTCCACTTT,CASSVEDSALHF
TRBV5-4,-,-,TRBJ1-2,TGTGCCAGCAGCTTGGCAACAGGTCCTTACAGACTGTATGGCTACACCTTC,CASSLATGPYRLYGYTF
TRBV3-1/TRBV3-2,TRBD2,few,TRBJ2-2,TGTGCCACCGGGACTAGCGGGAGGGGTTGGAACACCGGGGAGCTGTTTTTT,CATGTSGRGWNTGELFF
TRBV6-4,TRBD2,-,TRBJ2-2,TGTGCCAGCAGTCGACAGGGACTAGCGGGCACCGGGGAGCTGTTTTTT,CASSRQGLAGTGELFF
TRBV7-2,TRBD1,-,TRBJ1-5,TGTGCCAGCAGCTTAACAGGGGGCAGCAATCAGCCCCAGCATTTT,CASSLTGGSNQPQHF
TRBV2,TRBD1,once,TRBJ1-5,TGTGCCAGCACAGGGGACAGGGGGCTGAACCAGCCCCAGCATTTT,CASTGDRGLNQPQHF
TRBV5-1,TRBD1,-,TRBJ1-4,TGCGCCAGCAGCGGAACCGGGACAGGGGGTGAAAAACTGTTTTTT,CASSGTGTGGEKLFF
TRBV4-2,-,-,TRBJ2-2,TGTGCCAGCAGCCAAGGGGGCGGAGCTGCGAACACCGGGGAGCTGTTTTTT,CASSQGGGAANTGELFF
TRBV7-9,TRBD2,-,TRBJ2-7,TGTGCCAGCAGCTTAGGGCTAGCGGGACCCCTCGAGCAGTACTTC,CASSLGLAGPLEQYF
TRBV6-4,-,-,TRBJ2-1,TGTGCCAGCAGTGACACCGGAGGGCGAGGGCGCCCCTACAATGAGCAGTTCTTC,CASSDTGGRGRPYNEQFF
TRBV10-2,TRBD2,-,TRBJ2-7,TGCGCCAGCAGCGCTAGCGGGAGGGCCGGGGAGCAGTACTTC,CASSASGRAGEQYF
TRBV5-1,-,-,TRBJ1-4,TGCGCCAGCAGCACGGGAGGGAGGCGCGAAAAACTGTTTTTT,CASSTGGRREKLFF
TRBV19,TRBD2,-,TRBJ2-1,TGTGCCAGTAGTTGGACTAGCGGGAGCTCCCGGACCAATGAGCAGTTCTTC,CASSWTSGSSRTNEQFF
TRBV28,TRBD1,-,TRBJ1-1,TGTGCCAGCAGTCATAGCCAGGGGGCCGGGGATGAAGCTTTCTTT,CASSHSQGAGDEAFF
TRBV5-4,-,-,TRBJ1-5,TGTGCCAGCAGCTTGGATGCAGGAAAACAGCCCCAGCATTTT,CASSLDAGKQPQHF